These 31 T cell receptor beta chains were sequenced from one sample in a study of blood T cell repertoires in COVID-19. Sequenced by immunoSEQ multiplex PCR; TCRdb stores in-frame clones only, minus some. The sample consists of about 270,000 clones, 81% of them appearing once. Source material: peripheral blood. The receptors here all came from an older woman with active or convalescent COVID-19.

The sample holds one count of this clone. In nucleotides, the CDR3 is TGTGCCAGCTCACCAGGGAACGGGGGGCCAACTTACAATGAGCAGTTCTTC. Its protein product is CASSPGNGGPTYNEQFF. This chain links TRBV18 with TRBJ2-1; D possibly corresponds to TRBD2 (7 bases). V was cut by 2 bases and J by 4 bases, with 18 bases left in between. The CDR3 spans 17 residues. CDR1 and CDR2 (germline): KGHSH, LQKENI.

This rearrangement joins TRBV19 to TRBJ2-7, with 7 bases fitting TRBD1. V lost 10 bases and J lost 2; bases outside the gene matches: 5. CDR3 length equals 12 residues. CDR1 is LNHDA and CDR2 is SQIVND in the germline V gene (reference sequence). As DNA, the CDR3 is TGTGCCACCCGGGGACAGACCTACGAGCAGTACTTC. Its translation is CATRGQTYEQYF.

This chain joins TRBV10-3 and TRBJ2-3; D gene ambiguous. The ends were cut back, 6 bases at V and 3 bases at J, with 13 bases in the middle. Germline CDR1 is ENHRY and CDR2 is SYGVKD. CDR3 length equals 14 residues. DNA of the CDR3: TGTGCCATCAGGGCCAGTACGGAGACAGATACGCAGTATTTT. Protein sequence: CAIRASTETDTQYF.

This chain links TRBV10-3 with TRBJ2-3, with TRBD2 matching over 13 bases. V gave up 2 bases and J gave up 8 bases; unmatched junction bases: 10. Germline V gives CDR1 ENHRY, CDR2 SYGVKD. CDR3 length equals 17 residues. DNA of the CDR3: TGTGCCATCAGTGAGGTCCCGACTAGCGGGGGGCCTCGTACGCAGTATTTT. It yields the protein CAISEVPTSGGPRTQYF.

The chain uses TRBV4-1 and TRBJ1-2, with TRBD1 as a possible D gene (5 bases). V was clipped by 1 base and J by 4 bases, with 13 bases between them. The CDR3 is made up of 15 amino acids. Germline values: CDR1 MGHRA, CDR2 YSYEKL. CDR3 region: CASSQAGGNSYGYTF. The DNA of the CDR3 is TGCGCCAGCAGCCAAGCTGGGGGGAATTCCTATGGCTACACCTTC.

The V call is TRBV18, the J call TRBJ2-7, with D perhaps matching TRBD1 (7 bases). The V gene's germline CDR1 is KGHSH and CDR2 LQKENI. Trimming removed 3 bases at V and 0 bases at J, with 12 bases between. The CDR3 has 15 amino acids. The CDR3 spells CASSPAGQSSYEQYF. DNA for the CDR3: TGTGCCAGCTCACCCGCGGGACAGAGCTCCTACGAGCAGTACTTC.

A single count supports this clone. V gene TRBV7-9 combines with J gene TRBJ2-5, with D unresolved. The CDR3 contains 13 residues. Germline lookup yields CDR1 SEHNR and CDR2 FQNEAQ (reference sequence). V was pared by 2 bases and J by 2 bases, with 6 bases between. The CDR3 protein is CASSLIIQETQYF. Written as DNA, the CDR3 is TGTGCCAGCAGCTTAATTATACAAGAGACCCAGTACTTC.

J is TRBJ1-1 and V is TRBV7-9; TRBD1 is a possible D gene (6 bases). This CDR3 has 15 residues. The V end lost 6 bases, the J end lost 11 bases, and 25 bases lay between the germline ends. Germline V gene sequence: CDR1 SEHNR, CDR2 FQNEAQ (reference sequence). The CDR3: CASRPRVGGAPRAFF. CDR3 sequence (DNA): TGTGCCAGCAGACCTCGGGTAGGGGGAGCCCCGAGGGCTTTCTTT.

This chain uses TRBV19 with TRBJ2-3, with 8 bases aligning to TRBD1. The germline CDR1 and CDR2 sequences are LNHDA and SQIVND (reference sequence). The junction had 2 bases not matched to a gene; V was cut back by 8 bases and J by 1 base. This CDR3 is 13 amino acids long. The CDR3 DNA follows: TGTGCCAGTGTACAGGGGGGCACAGATACGCAGTATTTT. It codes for CASVQGGTDTQYF.

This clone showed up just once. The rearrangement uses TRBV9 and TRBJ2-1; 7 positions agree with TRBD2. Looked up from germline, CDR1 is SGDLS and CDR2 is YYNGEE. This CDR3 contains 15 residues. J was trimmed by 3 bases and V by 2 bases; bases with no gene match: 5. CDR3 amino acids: CASSVGGGGYNEQFF. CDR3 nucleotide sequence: TGTGCCAGCAGCGTGGGCGGCGGGGGCTACAATGAGCAGTTCTTC.

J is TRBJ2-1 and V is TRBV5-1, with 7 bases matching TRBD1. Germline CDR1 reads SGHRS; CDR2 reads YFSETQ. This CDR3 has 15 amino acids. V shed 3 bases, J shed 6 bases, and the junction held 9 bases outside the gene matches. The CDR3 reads CASSYWDSGGNEQFF. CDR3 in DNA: TGCGCCAGCAGCTACTGGGACAGTGGCGGCAATGAGCAGTTCTTC.

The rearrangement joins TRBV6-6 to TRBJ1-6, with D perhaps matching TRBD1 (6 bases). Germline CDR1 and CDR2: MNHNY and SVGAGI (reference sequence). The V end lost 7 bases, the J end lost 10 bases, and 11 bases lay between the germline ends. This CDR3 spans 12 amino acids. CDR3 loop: CASKHRDSPLHF. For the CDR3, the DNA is TGTGCCAGCAAACACAGGGACTCACCCCTCCACTTT.

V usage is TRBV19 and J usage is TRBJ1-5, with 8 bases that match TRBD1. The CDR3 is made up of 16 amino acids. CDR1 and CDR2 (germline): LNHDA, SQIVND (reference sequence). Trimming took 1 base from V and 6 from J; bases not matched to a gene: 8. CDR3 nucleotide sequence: TGTGCCAGTAGTATAGGGGATGGACAGGGAGGTCAGCCCCAGCATTTT. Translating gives CASSIGDGQGGQPQHF.

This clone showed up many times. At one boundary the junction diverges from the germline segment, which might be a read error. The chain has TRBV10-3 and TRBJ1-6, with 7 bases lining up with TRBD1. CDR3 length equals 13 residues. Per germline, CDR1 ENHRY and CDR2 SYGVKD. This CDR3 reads CAITETGYSPLHF. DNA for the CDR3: TGTGCCATCACTGAGACAGGGTATTCACCCCTCCACTTT.

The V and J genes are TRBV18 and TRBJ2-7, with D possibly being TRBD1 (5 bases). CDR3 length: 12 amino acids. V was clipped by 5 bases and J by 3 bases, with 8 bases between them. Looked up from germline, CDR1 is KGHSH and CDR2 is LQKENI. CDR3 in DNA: TGTGCCAGCTCAGAGGACAACTACGAGCAGTACTTC. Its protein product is CASSEDNYEQYF.

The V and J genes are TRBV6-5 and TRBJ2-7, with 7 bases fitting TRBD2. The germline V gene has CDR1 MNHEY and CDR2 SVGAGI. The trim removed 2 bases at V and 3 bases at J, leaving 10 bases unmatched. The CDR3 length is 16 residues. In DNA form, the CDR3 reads TGTGCCAGCAGTTACGGACGGGGGGTCCCGGGCTACGAGCAGTACTTC. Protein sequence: CASSYGRGVPGYEQYF.

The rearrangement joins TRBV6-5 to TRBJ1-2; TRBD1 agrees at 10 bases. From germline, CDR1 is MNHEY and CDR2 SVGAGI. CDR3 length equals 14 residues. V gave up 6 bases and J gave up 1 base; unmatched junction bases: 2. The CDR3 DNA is TGTGCCAGCAGGGGGGACAGGGGTAACTATGGCTACACCTTC. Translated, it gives CASRGDRGNYGYTF.

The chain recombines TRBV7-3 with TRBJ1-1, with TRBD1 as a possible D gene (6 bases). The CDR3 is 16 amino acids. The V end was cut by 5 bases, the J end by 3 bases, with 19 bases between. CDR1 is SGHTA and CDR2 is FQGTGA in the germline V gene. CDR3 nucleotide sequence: TGTGCCAGCAGCCCCTCCCGGCGGGGGGGCGACACTGAAGCTTTCTTT. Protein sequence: CASSPSRRGGDTEAFF. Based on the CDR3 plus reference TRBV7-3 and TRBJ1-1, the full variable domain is GAGVSQTPSNKVTEKGKYVELRCDPISGHTALYWYRQSLGQGPEFLIYFQGTGAADDSGLPNDRFFAVRPEGSVSTLKIQRTERGDSAVYLCASSPSRRGGDTEAFFGQGTRLTVV.

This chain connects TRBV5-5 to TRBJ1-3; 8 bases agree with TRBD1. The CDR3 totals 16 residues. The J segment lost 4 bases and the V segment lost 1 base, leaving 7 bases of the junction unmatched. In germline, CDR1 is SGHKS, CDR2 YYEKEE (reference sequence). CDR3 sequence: CASSLLDRALGNTIYF. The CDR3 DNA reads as TGTGCCAGCAGCTTGCTGGACAGGGCACTCGGAAACACCATATATTTT.

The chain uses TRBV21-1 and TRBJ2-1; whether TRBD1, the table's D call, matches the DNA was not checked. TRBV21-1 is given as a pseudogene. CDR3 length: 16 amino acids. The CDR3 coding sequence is TGTGCCAGCAGCAACCGGACAGAAAGGTCCTACAATGAGCAGTTCTTC. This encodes CASSNRTERSYNEQFF.

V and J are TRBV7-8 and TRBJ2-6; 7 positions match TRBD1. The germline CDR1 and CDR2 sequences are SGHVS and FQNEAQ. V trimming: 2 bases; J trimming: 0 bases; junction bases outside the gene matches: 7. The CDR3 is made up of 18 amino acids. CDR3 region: CASSLPRTGASGANVLTF. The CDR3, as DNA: TGTGCCAGCAGCTTACCCCGGACAGGAGCCTCTGGGGCCAACGTCCTGACTTTC.

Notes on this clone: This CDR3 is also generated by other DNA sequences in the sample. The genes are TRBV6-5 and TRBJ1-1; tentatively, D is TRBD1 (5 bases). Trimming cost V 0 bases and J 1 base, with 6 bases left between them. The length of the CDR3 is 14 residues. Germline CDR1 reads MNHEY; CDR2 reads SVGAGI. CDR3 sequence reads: CASSYSTGNTEAFF. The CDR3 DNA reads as TGTGCCAGCAGTTACTCCACAGGGAACACTGAAGCTTTCTTT.

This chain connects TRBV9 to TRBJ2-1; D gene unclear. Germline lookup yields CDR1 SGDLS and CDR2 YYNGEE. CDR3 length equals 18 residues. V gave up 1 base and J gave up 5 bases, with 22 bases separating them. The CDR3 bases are TGTGCCAGCAGCGTATCGCTCCCGGTTGCTGCCTCACACAATGAGCAGTTCTTC. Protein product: CASSVSLPVAASHNEQFF.

The CDR3 DNA is TGTGCCAGCTCACCGGAGACAGGGGCCCCGATCACTGAAGCTTTCTTT. Its protein product is CASSPETGAPITEAFF. The V and J genes are TRBV18 and TRBJ1-1; 8 bases are a match to TRBD1. With V trimmed by 3 bases and J by 4 bases, 10 bases remained unmatched. The CDR3 is made up of 16 amino acids. Germline V gene data show CDR1 as KGHSH and CDR2 as LQKENI.

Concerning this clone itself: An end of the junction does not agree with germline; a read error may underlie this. The CDR3 loop is CASSLVRRSVWIYEQYF. DNA for the CDR3: TGTGCTAGCAGCTTAGTAAGGAGGAGTGTATGGATCTACGAGCAGTACTTC. The V and J genes are TRBV7-7 and TRBJ2-7; tentatively, D is TRBD2 (5 bases). This CDR3 is built from 17 residues. Germline-derived CDR1 and CDR2 are SSHAT and FNYEAQ (reference sequence).

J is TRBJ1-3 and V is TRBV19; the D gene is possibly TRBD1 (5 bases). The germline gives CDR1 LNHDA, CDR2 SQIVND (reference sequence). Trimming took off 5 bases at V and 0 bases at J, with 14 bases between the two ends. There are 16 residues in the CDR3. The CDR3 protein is CASSPGDGNSGNTIYF. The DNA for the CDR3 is TGTGCCAGTAGTCCGGGGGACGGCAACTCTGGAAACACCATATATTTT.

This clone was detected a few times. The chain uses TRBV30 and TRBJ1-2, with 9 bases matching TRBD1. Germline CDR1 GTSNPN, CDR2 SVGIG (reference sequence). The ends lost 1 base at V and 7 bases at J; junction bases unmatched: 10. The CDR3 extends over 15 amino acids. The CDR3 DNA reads TGTGCCTGGAGTGAATGGACAGGGGCCAGGATTGGCTACACCTTC. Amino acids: CAWSEWTGARIGYTF.

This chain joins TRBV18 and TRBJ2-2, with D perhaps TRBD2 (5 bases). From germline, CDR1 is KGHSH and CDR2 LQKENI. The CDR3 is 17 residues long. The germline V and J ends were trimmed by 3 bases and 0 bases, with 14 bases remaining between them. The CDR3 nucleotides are TGTGCCAGCTCACCGCCTGGGCGGGTCCCGAACACCGGGGAGCTGTTTTTT. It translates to CASSPPGRVPNTGELFF. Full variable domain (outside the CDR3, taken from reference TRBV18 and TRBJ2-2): NAGVMQNPRHLVRRRGQEARLRCSPMKGHSHVYWYRQLPEEGLKFMVYLQKENIIDESGMPKERFSAEFPKEGPSILRIQQVVRGDSAAYFCASSPPGRVPNTGELFFGEGSRLTVL.

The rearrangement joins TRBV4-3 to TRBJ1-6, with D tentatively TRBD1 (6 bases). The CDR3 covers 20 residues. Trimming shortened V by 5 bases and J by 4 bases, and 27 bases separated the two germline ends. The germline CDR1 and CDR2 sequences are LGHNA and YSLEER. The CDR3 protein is CASSGGAGQRWGGYNSPLHF. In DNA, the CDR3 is TGCGCCAGCAGCGGGGGGGCAGGGCAACGGTGGGGAGGTTATAATTCACCCCTCCACTTT.

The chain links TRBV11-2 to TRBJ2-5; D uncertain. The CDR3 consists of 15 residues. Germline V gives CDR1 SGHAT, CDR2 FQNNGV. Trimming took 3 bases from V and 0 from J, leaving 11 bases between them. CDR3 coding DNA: TGTGCCAGCAGCTTCTTGTCGGGTTACCAAGAGACCCAGTACTTC. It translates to CASSFLSGYQETQYF. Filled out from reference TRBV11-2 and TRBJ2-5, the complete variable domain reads EAGVAQSPRYKIIEKRQSVAFWCNPISGHATLYWYQQILGQGPKLLIQFQNNGVVDDSQLPKDRFSAERLKGVDSTLKIQPAKLEDSAVYLCASSFLSGYQETQYFGPGTRLLVL.

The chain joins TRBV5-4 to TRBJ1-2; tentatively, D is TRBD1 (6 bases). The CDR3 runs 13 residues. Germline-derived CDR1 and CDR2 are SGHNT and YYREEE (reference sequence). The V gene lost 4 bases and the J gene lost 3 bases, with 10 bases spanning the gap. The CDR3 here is CASSLQGYYGYTF. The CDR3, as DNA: TGTGCCAGCAGCCTACAGGGTTACTATGGCTACACCTTC.